Below, 19 T cell receptor beta chains from the same sample are listed, as sequenced in a study of vaccination and CD4 T cells after COVID-19 (dated by TCRdb to between 2021 and 2023). These TCRs' antigens remain unknown. Per the publication, the treatment or condition label means: 10-day PBMC culture with coronavirus spike peptide pools or control peptides (ViraFEST assay). Libraries were prepared through PCR. For sequencing, an Illumina iSeq 100 was employed. DNA from cultured CD4+ T cells underwent TCR sequencing with the Oncomine TCR Beta short-read assay at the Johns Hopkins FTIC core. TCRdb cleaned the public reads at Q25 with fastp, built clones with MiXCR and kept in-frame beta chains. Merged by CDR3 protein, the rows form single entries marked with the most common genes and DNA. This sample holds 11,000 to 15,000 distinct CDR3 sequences; roughly 45% were observed only once. The ten largest clonotypes hold around 15% of the sample.

Material for sequencing was CD4+ T cells from blood, cultured in vitro. Receptors originate from a human donor who had recovered from COVID-19.

This clonotype occurred a few times. The chain has TRBV20-1 and TRBJ2-3; 8 bases match TRBD2. Germline V gene sequence: CDR1 DFQATT, CDR2 SNEGSKA (reference sequence). With V trimmed by 0 bases and J by 6 bases, 8 bases remained unmatched. This CDR3 has 15 amino acids. In DNA form, the CDR3 reads TGCAGTGCTAGAGACCCGGGGGGGCCAGGGGATACGCAGTATTTT. As protein: CSARDPGGPGDTQYF.

V and J are TRBV4-1 and TRBJ1-1, with D possibly matching TRBD1 (6 bases). The CDR3 loop spans 16 amino acids. The V gene lost 3 bases and the J gene lost 4 bases, with 18 bases spanning the gap. The germline V gene encodes CDR1 MGHRA and CDR2 YSYEKL. CDR3 coding DNA: TGCGCCAGCAGCCAGACGTCAGGGGCGCGGGGCACTGAAGCTTTCTTT. Its translation: CASSQTSGARGTEAFF.

The rearrangement uses TRBV5-1 and TRBJ2-7; no clear D gene. Per germline, CDR1 SGHRS and CDR2 YFSETQ. The CDR3 has 13 amino acids. The ends were cut back, 1 base at V and 0 bases at J, with 5 bases in the middle. The CDR3 bases are TGCGCCAGCAGCTTGCGGGTCTCCTACGAGCAGTACTTC. Amino acids: CASSLRVSYEQYF.

The rearrangement links TRBV19 to TRBJ2-1, with D possibly matching TRBD1 (6 bases). Germline values: CDR1 LNHDA, CDR2 SQIVND (reference sequence). This CDR3 contains 15 residues. V shed 5 bases and J shed 6 bases, with 17 bases lying between them. In DNA, the CDR3 is TGTGCCAGTAGTCCTTACAGGGTCCTTGGCAATGAGCAGTTCTTC. Protein: CASSPYRVLGNEQFF.

This clonotype was observed a few times. The chain recombines TRBV10-3 with TRBJ1-5; maybe TRBD1 (5 bases). Per the germline V gene, CDR1 is ENHRY and CDR2 is SYGVKD. This CDR3 has 13 amino acids. Trimming took 10 bases from V and 4 from J, leaving 14 bases between them. CDR3 sequence (DNA): TGTGCCACCACCGGGGGATCAAATCAGCCCCAGCATTTT. Its protein is CATTGGSNQPQHF.

The rearrangement uses TRBV5-1 and TRBJ2-3; D is possibly TRBD1 (5 bases). Germline CDR1 and CDR2: SGHRS and YFSETQ. This CDR3 region has 14 residues. V was shortened by 0 bases and J by 6 bases, with 11 bases between the two germline ends. CDR3 coding DNA: TGCGCCAGCAGCTTGGTGGTTGGGGCGGATACGCAGTATTTT. This encodes CASSLVVGADTQYF.

As DNA, the CDR3 is TGTGCCAGAAGTCGCCGGGACGTTGGGTACAATGAGCAGTTCTTC. Amino acids: CARSRRDVGYNEQFF. The chain carries TRBV5-3 and TRBJ2-1; D is perhaps TRBD1 or TRBD2 (5 bases each). TRBV5-3 counts as an open reading frame of uncertain function. V was clipped by 5 bases and J by 4 bases, with 16 bases between them. This CDR3 is 15 amino acids long.

The V and J genes are TRBV20-1 and TRBJ2-1; D remains unclear. CDR3 length: 18 amino acids. Germline V CDR1 and CDR2: DFQATT, SNEGSKA (reference sequence). V dropped 1 base and J dropped 2 bases, with 21 bases sitting between them. The CDR3 here is CSARVGGLGLITYNEQFF. The CDR3 DNA reads TGCAGTGCTAGAGTTGGTGGTCTAGGCCTAATTACCTACAATGAGCAGTTCTTC.

This clonotype came up a few times. V usage is TRBV1 and J usage is TRBJ2-1; no DNA check was done on the table's D call, TRBD2. TRBV1 is a pseudogene segment. The CDR3 is made up of 15 amino acids. This CDR3 is CTSSQGPGRGHEQFF. As DNA, the CDR3 is TGCACCAGCAGCCAAGGTCCGGGGAGGGGACATGAGCAGTTCTTC.

This chain joins TRBV6-2 or TRBV6-3 and TRBJ2-3, with D unresolved. Germline V lookup: CDR1 MNHEY, CDR2 SVGEGT. The CDR3 has 14 residues. Deletions cut 6 bases from V and 9 bases from J, with 19 bases between. The CDR3 sequence is CASSPFGVVKTQYF. In DNA, the CDR3 is TGTGCCAGCAGCCCCTTTGGAGTGGTGAAGACGCAGTATTTT.

DNA for the CDR3: TGTGCCAGCAGCCAGACTGGGAGAGTGGTGGATACGCAGTATTTT. The encoded protein is CASSQTGRVVDTQYF. This rearrangement joins TRBV7-9 to TRBJ2-3; the D gene is possibly TRBD2 (5 bases). Germline-derived CDR1 and CDR2 are SEHNR and FQNEAQ (reference sequence). The CDR3 has 15 residues. V dropped 5 bases and J dropped 6 bases, with 18 bases sitting between them.

This clonotype has just a few counts. CDR3 residues: CASSLLGRASEAFF. The CDR3 DNA sequence: TGTGCCAGCAGCTTACTGGGACGTGCTTCTGAAGCTTTCTTT. The chain employs TRBV7-2 and TRBJ1-1, with D perhaps matching TRBD1 (5 bases). Germline values: CDR1 SGHTA, CDR2 FQGNSA. The CDR3 is 14 residues long. V was trimmed by 2 bases and J by 6 bases, leaving 13 bases between them.

This clonotype was seen a few times. The rearrangement links TRBV11-3 to TRBJ2-3; D gene ambiguous. V lost 5 bases and J lost 0, with 15 bases in between. Germline-derived CDR1 and CDR2 are SGHNT and YENEEA. This CDR3 spans 16 amino acids. This CDR3 is CASSPQSAASTDTQYF. The CDR3 DNA reads TGTGCCAGCAGCCCCCAATCCGCGGCTAGCACAGATACGCAGTATTTT.

The CDR3 DNA sequence: TGTGCCAGCAGCGTAGACAGGGGCAGCTACGAGCAGTACTTC. Its protein is CASSVDRGSYEQYF. This chain connects TRBV7-2 to TRBJ2-7; 8 bases map to TRBD1. The CDR3 has 14 amino acids. CDR1 and CDR2 from the germline V gene are SGHTA and FQGNSA. The trim removed 5 bases at V and 3 bases at J, leaving 6 bases unmatched.

V and J are TRBV10-3 and TRBJ1-6, with D unresolved. The CDR3 is made up of 17 amino acids. The V gene lost 0 bases and the J gene lost 6 bases, with 15 bases spanning the gap. Germline V gene data show CDR1 as ENHRY and CDR2 as SYGVKD. The CDR3 nucleotides read TGTGCCATCAGTGAGTCGCTCGGCCTGCGCACTAATTCACCCCTCCACTTT. This gives the protein CAISESLGLRTNSPLHF.

The chain recombines TRBV20-1 with TRBJ1-2, with D possibly TRBD1 on 5 matching bases. V was cut by 0 bases and J by 4 bases, with 15 bases left in between. Germline V gives CDR1 DFQATT, CDR2 SNEGSKA (reference sequence). The CDR3 totals 15 residues. The CDR3 loop reads CSARDLAGLGYGYTF. The DNA of the CDR3 is TGCAGTGCTAGAGATCTTGCGGGACTCGGCTATGGCTACACCTTC.

This clonotype was found a few times. The chain combines TRBV7-9 with TRBJ2-5, with 10 bases aligning to TRBD1. CDR1 is SEHNR, CDR2 FQNEAQ, per germline (reference sequence). This CDR3 is 15 amino acids long. The junction had 5 bases not matched to a gene; V was cut back by 5 bases and J by 2 bases. The chain's CDR3 is CASSAGTGVQETQYF. In DNA form, the CDR3 reads TGTGCCAGCAGCGCCGGGACAGGGGTTCAAGAGACCCAGTACTTC.

V and J are TRBV6-2 or TRBV6-3 and TRBJ2-5, with 14 bases fitting TRBD2. V lost 5 bases and J lost 5; bases outside the gene matches: 4. The CDR3 consists of 15 residues. In germline, CDR1 is MNHEY, CDR2 SVGEGT. The CDR3 protein is CASSRLAGGRETQYF. CDR3 bases: TGTGCCAGCAGTCGACTAGCGGGGGGGCGGGAGACCCAGTACTTC.

This clonotype was seen more than once but under ten times. This sequence joins TRBV7-9 and TRBJ2-7, with D perhaps matching TRBD1 (5 bases). This CDR3 is 14 amino acids long. V lost 5 bases, J lost 2 bases, and 13 bases lay in between. CDR1 is SEHNR and CDR2 is FQNEAQ in the germline V gene (reference sequence). The CDR3 DNA follows: TGTGCCAGCAGCCCCTACAGGACCCCCTACGAGCAGTACTTC. Protein sequence: CASSPYRTPYEQYF.